This TCR beta chain was recorded in a study of blood T cell repertoires in COVID-19. Libraries were prepared by immunoSEQ multiplex PCR; TCRdb keeps only in-frame clonotypes and omits some of them. The sample yields 220,000 or so clones, 70% to 90% seen once. V lost 6 bases, J lost 0 bases, and 9 bases lay in between. CDR1 and CDR2 from the germline V gene are KGHSH and LQKENI. The CDR3 runs to 14 residues. The specimen was peripheral blood. The rearrangement uses TRBV18 and TRBJ1-5; D gene uncertain. The receptor comes from a middle-aged man who had recovered from COVID-19. The CDR3 DNA reads TGTGCCAGCTCCCGGTCTGTTAGCAATCAGCCCCAGCATTTT. Protein sequence: CASSRSVSNQPQHF. The complete variable domain, with remaining parts taken from reference TRBV18 and TRBJ1-5, reads NAGVMQNPRHLVRRRGQEARLRCSPMKGHSHVYWYRQLPEEGLKFMVYLQKENIIDESGMPKERFSAEFPKEGPSILRIQQVVRGDSAAYFCASSRSVSNQPQHFGDGTRLSIL.